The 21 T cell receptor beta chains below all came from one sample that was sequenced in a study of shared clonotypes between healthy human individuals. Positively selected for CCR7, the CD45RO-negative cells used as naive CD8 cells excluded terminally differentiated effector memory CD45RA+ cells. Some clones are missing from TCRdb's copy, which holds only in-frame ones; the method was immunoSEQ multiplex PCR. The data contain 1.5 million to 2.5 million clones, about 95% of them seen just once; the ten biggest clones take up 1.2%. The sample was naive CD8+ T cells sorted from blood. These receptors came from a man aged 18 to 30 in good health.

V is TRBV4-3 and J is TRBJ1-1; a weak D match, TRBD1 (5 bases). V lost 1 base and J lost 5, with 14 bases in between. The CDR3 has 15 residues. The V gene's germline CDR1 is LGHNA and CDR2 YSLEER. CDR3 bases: TGCGCCAGCAGCCAAGTTGTGCAGGGAGGGACTGAAGCTTTCTTT. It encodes CASSQVVQGGTEAFF.

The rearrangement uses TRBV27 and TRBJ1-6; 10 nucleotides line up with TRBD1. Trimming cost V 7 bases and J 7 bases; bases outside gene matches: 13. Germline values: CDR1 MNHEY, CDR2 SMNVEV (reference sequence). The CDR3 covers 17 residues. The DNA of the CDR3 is TGTGCCAGCACCCTACTCGTTGGGACAGGGGAAAATTCACCCCTCCACTTT. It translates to CASTLLVGTGENSPLHF.

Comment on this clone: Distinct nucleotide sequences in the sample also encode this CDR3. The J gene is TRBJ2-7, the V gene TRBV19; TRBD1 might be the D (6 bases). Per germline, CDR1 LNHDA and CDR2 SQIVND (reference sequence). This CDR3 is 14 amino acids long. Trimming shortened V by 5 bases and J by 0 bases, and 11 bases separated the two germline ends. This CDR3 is CASSPTTGSYEQYF. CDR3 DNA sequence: TGTGCCAGTAGTCCGACGACAGGCTCCTACGAGCAGTACTTC. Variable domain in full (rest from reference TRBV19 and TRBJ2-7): DGGITQSPKYLFRKEGQNVTLSCEQNLNHDAMYWYRQDPGQGLRLIYYSQIVNDFQKGDIAEGYSVSREKKESFPLTVTSAQKNPTAFYLCASSPTTGSYEQYFGPGTRLTVT.

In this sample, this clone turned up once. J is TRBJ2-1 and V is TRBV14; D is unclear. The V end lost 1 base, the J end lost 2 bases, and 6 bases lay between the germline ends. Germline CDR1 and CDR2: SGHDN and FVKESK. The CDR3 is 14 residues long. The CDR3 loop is CASSQVSAYNEQFF. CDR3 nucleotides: TGTGCCAGCAGCCAAGTTTCTGCCTACAATGAGCAGTTCTTC.

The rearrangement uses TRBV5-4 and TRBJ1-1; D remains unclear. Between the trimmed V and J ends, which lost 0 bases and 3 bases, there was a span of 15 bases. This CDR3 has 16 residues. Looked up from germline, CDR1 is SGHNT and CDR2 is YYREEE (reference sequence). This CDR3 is CASSLASEGRDTEAFF. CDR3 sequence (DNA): TGTGCCAGCAGCTTGGCGTCGGAGGGTCGGGACACTGAAGCTTTCTTT.

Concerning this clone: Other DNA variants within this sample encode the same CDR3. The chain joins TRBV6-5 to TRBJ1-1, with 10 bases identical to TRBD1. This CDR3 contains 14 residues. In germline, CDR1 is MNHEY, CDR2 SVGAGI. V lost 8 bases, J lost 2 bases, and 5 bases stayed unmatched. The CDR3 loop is CASRMTGGNTEAFF. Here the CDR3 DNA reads TGTGCCAGCCGGATGACAGGGGGCAACACTGAAGCTTTCTTT.

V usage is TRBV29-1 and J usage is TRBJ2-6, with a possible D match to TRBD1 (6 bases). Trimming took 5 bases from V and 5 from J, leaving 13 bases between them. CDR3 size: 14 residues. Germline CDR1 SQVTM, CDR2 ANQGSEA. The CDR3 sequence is CSVSTGTRANVLTF. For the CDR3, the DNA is TGCAGCGTTTCCACCGGGACAAGGGCCAACGTCCTGACTTTC.

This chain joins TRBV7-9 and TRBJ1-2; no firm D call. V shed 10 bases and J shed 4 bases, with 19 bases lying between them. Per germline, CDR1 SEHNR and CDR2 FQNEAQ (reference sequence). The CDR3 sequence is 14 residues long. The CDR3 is CATHWSGLAYGYTF. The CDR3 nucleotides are TGTGCCACCCACTGGTCGGGGTTGGCCTATGGCTACACCTTC.

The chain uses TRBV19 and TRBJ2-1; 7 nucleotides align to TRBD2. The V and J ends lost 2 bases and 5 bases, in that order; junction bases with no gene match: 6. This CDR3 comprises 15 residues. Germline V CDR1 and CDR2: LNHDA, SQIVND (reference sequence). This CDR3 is CASSIIPAGNNEQFF. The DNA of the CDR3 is TGTGCCAGTAGTATAATCCCAGCGGGGAACAATGAGCAGTTCTTC.

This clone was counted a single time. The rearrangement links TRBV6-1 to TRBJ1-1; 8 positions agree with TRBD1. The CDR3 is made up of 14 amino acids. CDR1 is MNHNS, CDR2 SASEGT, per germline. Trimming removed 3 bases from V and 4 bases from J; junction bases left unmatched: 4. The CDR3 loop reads CASSDQGAGTEAFF. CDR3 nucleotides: TGTGCCAGCAGTGATCAGGGGGCAGGCACTGAAGCTTTCTTT.

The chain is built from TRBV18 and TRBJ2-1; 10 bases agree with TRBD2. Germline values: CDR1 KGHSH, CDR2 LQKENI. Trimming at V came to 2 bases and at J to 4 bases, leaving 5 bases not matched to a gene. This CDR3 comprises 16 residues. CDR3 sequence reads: CASSPSPSGRYNEQFF. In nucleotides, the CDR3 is TGTGCCAGCTCACCATCCCCTAGCGGGAGATACAATGAGCAGTTCTTC.

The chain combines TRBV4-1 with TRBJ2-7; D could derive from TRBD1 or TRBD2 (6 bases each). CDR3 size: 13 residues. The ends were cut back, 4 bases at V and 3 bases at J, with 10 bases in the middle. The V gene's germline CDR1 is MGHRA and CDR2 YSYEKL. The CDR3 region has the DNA TGCGCCAGCAGCCGGAAGGGGGGCTACGAGCAGTACTTC. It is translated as CASSRKGGYEQYF.

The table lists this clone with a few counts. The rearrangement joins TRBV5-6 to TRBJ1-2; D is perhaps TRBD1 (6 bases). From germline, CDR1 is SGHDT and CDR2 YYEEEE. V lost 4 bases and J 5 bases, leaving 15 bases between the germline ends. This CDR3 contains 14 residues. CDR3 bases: TGTGCCAGCAGCCTCTCACAGGGTGTTTATGGCTACACCTTC. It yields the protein CASSLSQGVYGYTF.

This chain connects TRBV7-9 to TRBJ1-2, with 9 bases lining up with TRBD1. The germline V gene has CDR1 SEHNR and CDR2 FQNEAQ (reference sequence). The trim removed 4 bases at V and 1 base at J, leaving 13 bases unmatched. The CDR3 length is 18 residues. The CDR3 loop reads CASSSVKGQGIDNYGYTF. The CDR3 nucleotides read TGTGCCAGCAGCTCTGTGAAGGGACAGGGTATAGATAACTATGGCTACACCTTC.

In DNA, the CDR3 is TGTGCCAGCAGTTTCAGCTTCGGACTAGCGGGGGCGAGGGAGACCCAGTACTTC. Encoded protein: CASSFSFGLAGARETQYF. This chain uses TRBV28 with TRBJ2-5; 13 bases match TRBD2. The CDR3 spans 18 residues. Germline CDR1 MDHEN, CDR2 SYDVKM. The ends lost 3 bases at V and 5 bases at J; junction bases unmatched: 12. Full variable domain (outside the CDR3, taken from reference TRBV28 and TRBJ2-5): DVKVTQSSRYLVKRTGEKVFLECVQDMDHENMFWYRQDPGLGLRLIYFSYDVKMKEKGDIPEGYSVSREKKERFSLILESASTNQTSMYLCASSFSFGLAGARETQYFGPGTRLLVL.

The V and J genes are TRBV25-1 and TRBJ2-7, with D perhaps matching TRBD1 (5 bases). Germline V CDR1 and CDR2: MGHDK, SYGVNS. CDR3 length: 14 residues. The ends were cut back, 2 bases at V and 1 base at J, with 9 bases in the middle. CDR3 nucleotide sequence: TGTGCCAGCAGTGAACTCACAGGTTCCTACGAGCAGTACTTC. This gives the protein CASSELTGSYEQYF.

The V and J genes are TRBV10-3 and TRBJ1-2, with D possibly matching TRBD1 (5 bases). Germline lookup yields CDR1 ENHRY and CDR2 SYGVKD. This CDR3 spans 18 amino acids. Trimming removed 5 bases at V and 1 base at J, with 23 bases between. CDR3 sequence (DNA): TGTGCCATCAGTTTTCCGGACACCCTCGGGAGGCTTAACTATGGCTACACCTTC. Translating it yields CAISFPDTLGRLNYGYTF.

CDR3 region: CASSLEGTVDSPLHF. The CDR3 nucleotides are TGTGCCAGCAGCCTCGAAGGGACCGTGGATTCACCCCTCCACTTT. This chain uses TRBV4-2 with TRBJ1-6; possible D gene TRBD1, 5 bases. The CDR3 covers 15 residues. Germline CDR1 and CDR2: LGHNA and YNFKEQ. Between the trimmed V and J ends, which lost 4 bases and 8 bases, there was a span of 15 bases.

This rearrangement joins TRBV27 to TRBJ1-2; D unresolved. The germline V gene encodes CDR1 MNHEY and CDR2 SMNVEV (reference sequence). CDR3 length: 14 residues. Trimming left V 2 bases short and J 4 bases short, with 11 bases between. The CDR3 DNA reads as TGTGCCAGCAGTTTAACGGAGCTTGGCTATGGCTACACCTTC. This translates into CASSLTELGYGYTF.

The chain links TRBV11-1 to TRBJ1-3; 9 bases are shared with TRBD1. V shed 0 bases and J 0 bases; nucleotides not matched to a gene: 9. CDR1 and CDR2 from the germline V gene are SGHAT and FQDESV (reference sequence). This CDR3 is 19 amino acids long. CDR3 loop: CASSLAGGGQGVSGNTIYF. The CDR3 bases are TGTGCCAGCAGCTTAGCGGGTGGGGGACAGGGTGTCTCTGGAAACACCATATATTTT. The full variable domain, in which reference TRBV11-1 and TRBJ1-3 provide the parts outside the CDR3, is EAEVAQSPRYKITEKSQAVAFWCDPISGHATLYWYRQILGQGPELLVQFQDESVVDDSQLPKDRFSAERLKGVDSTLKIQPAELGDSAMYLCASSLAGGGQGVSGNTIYFGEGSWLTVV.

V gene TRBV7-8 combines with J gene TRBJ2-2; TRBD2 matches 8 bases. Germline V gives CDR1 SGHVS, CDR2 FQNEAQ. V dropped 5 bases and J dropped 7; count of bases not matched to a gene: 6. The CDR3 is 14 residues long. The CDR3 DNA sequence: TGTGCCAGCAGCGATACGGGAGGGCGCGGGGAGCTGTTTTTT. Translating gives CASSDTGGRGELFF. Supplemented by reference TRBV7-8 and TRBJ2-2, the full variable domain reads GAGVSQSPRYKVAKRGQDVALRCDPISGHVSLFWYQQALGQGPEFLTYFQNEAQLDKSGLPSDRFFAERPEGSVSTLKIQRTQQEDSAVYLCASSDTGGRGELFFGEGSRLTVL.